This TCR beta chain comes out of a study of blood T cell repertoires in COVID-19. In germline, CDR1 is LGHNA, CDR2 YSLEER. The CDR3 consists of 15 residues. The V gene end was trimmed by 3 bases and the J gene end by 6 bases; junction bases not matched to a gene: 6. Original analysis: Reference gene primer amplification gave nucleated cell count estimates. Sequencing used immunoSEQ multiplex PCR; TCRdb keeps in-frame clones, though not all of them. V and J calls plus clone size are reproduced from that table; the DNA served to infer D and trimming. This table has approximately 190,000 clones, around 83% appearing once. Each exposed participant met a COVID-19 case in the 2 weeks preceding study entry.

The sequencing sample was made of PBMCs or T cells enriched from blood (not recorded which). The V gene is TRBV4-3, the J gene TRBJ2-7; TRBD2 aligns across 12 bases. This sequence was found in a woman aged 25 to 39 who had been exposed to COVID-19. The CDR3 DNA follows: TGCGCCAGCAGCCATGTGACTAGCGGGGGAGGCGAGCAGTACTTC. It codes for CASSHVTSGGGEQYF.